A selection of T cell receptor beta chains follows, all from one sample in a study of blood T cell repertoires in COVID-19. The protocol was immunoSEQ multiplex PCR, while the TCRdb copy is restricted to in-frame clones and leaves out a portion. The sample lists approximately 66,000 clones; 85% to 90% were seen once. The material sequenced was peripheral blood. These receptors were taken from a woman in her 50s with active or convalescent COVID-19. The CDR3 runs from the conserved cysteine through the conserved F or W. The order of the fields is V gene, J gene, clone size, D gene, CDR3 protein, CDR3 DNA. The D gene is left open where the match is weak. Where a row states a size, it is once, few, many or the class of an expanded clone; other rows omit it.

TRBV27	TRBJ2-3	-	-	CASSSPGGTDTQYF	TGTGCCAGCAGTTCCCCTGGAGGGACAGATACGCAGTATTTT
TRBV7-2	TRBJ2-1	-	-	CASVGAGRGNEQFF	TGTGCCAGCGTAGGGGCAGGAAGGGGCAATGAGCAGTTCTTC
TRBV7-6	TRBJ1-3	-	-	CASSLGRDGSSGNTIYF	TGTGCCAGCAGCTTAGGACGGGACGGGAGCTCTGGAAACACCATATATTTT
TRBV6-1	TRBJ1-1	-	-	CASSDGGNTEAFF	TGTGCCAGCAGTGATGGCGGGAACACTGAAGCTTTCTTT
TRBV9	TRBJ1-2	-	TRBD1	CASSAGQGVYYGYTF	TGTGCCAGCAGCGCTGGACAGGGGGTGTACTATGGCTACACCTTC
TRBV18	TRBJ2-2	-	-	CASSPPYGNTGELFF	TGTGCCAGCTCACCACCGTACGGGAACACCGGGGAGCTGTTTTTT
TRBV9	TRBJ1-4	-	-	CASSVAGGVNNEKLFF	TGTGCCAGCAGCGTAGCTGGAGGGGTCAACAATGAAAAACTGTTTTTT
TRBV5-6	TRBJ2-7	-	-	CASRPGVSYEQYF	TGTGCCAGCAGACCGGGAGTATCCTACGAGCAGTACTTC
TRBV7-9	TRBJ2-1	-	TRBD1	CASSLSPGQGRPPYNEQFF	TGTGCCAGCAGCTTATCGCCGGGACAGGGCCGTCCTCCCTACAATGAGCAGTTCTTC
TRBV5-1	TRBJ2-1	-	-	CASSLAFVGPYNEQFF	TGCGCCAGCAGCTTGGCTTTCGTGGGCCCCTACAATGAGCAGTTCTTC
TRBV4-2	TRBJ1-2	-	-	CASSPLTQRHYGYTF	TGTGCCAGCAGCCCGTTGACTCAAAGGCACTATGGCTACACCTTC
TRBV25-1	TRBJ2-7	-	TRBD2	CASSEYGGLAGDLDEQYF	TGTGCCAGCAGTGAATACGGGGGACTAGCGGGAGATCTCGACGAGCAGTACTTC
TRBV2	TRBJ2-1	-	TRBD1	CASYGQGGNEQFF	TGTGCCAGCTATGGACAGGGAGGCAATGAGCAGTTCTTC
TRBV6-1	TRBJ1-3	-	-	CASSESISGNTIYF	TGTGCCAGCAGTGAGTCCATCTCTGGAAACACCATATATTTT
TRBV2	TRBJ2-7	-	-	CASSAYEQYF	TGTGCCAGCAGCGCCTACGAGCAGTACTTC
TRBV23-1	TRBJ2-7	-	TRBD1	CASSPQGQACTYEQYF	TGCGCCAGCAGTCCCCAGGGACAGGCCTGCACCTACGAGCAGTACTTC
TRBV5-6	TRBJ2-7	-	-	CASSFRLGPYEQYF	TGTGCCAGCAGCTTTAGGTTGGGCCCCTACGAGCAGTACTTC
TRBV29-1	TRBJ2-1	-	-	CSVETGAYNEQFF	TGCAGCGTTGAAACCGGGGCCTACAATGAGCAGTTCTTC
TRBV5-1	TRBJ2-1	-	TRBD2	CASSPLAGGENEQFF	TGCGCCAGCAGCCCGCTAGCGGGAGGGGAAAATGAGCAGTTCTTC
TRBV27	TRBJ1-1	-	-	CASSGRGIGEAFF	TGTGCCAGCAGTGGGCGTGGAATTGGTGAAGCTTTCTTT
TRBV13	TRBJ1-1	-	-	CASSLIPGEAFF	TGTGCCAGCAGCTTAATTCCAGGGGAAGCTTTCTTT
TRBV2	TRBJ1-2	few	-	CASSPERGMNGYTF	TGTGCCAGCAGTCCTGAGAGGGGGATGAATGGCTACACCTTC
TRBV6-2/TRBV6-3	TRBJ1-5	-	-	CASSYSGSQPQHF	TGTGCCAGCAGTTATTCGGGTAGTCAGCCCCAGCATTTT
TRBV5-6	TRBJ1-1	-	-	CASSLGGGTEAFF	TGTGCCAGCAGCTTGGGGGGAGGGACTGAAGCTTTCTTT
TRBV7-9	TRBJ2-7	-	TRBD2	CASSASGRTYEQYF	TGTGCCAGCAGCGCTAGCGGGAGAACCTACGAGCAGTACTTC
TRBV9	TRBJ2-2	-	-	CASSASGTNTGELFF	TGTGCCAGCAGCGCAAGCGGAACGAACACCGGGGAGCTGTTTTTT
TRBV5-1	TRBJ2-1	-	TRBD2	CASSLFSPRLAGTYNEQFF	TGCGCCAGCAGCTTGTTCTCCCCTAGACTAGCGGGGACATACAATGAGCAGTTCTTC
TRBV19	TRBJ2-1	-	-	CATQTGTDYYNEQFF	TGTGCCACCCAAACCGGGACTGACTACTACAATGAGCAGTTCTTC
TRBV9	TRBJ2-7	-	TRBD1	CASSAGDRPYEQYF	TGTGCCAGCAGCGCCGGGGACAGACCCTACGAGCAGTACTTC
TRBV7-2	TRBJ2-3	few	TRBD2	CASSFLGRANTDTQYF	TGTGCCAGCAGCTTCCTCGGGAGGGCGAACACAGATACGCAGTATTTT
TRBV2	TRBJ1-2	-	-	CASRVQVGSGYTF	TGTGCCAGCAGGGTCCAGGTTGGGTCGGGCTACACCTTC
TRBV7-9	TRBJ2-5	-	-	CASSLVAGKETQYF	TGTGCCAGCAGCTTAGTGGCGGGGAAAGAGACCCAGTACTTC
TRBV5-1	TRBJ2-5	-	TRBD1	CASSWRQGSGETQYF	TGCGCCAGCAGCTGGAGACAGGGTTCGGGGGAGACCCAGTACTTC
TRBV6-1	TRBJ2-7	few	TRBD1	CASSERAGGQYEQYF	TGTGCCAGCAGTGAACGGGCAGGGGGCCAATACGAGCAGTACTTC
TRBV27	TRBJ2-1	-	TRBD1	CASSRQGPQWNEQFF	TGTGCCAGCAGCCGACAGGGCCCCCAATGGAATGAGCAGTTCTTC
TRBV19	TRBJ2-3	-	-	CASSIALGSTDTQYF	TGTGCCAGTAGTATAGCGCTAGGCTCCACAGATACGCAGTATTTT
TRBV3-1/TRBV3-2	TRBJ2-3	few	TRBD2	CASSQEVSGLAADTQYF	TGTGCCAGCAGCCAAGAGGTATCGGGACTAGCGGCAGATACGCAGTATTTT
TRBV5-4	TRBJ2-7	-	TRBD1	CASSPRQGATYEQYF	TGTGCCAGCAGCCCCCGACAGGGGGCGACCTACGAGCAGTACTTC
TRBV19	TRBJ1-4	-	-	CASSPRTATNEKLFF	TGTGCCAGTAGTCCGAGGACAGCAACTAATGAAAAACTGTTTTTT
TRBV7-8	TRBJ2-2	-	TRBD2	CASSRQGLANANTGELFF	TGTGCCAGCAGCAGGCAGGGACTAGCGAACGCGAACACCGGGGAGCTGTTTTTT
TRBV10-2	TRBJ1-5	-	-	CASRSQGDLPSHF	TGCGCCAGCAGATCTCAGGGCGACTTACCTTCGCATTTT
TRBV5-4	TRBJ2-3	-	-	CASSLQGTDTQYF	TGTGCCAGCAGCTTGCAGGGGACAGATACGCAGTATTTT
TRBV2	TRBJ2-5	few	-	CASREGKYQETQYF	TGTGCCAGCAGGGAGGGGAAGTACCAAGAGACCCAGTACTTC
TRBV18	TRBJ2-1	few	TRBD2	CASSPGTSGRYNEQFF	TGTGCCAGCTCACCTGGGACTAGCGGGAGGTACAATGAGCAGTTCTTC
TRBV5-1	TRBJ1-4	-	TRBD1	CASSLGGQGDEKLFF	TGCGCCAGCAGCTTGGGGGGACAGGGGGATGAAAAACTGTTTTTT
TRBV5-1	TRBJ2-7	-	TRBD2	CASRTTTGSGEGREQYF	TGCGCCAGCAGAACGACCACTGGGAGCGGGGAGGGCCGCGAGCAGTACTTC
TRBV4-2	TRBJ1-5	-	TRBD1	CASSQGRGADRGSSNQPQHF	TGTGCCAGCAGCCAAGGGAGAGGGGCGGACAGGGGATCGAGCAATCAGCCCCAGCATTTT
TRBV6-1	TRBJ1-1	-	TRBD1	CASSEPSQGGNTEAFF	TGTGCCAGCAGTGAACCCTCACAGGGGGGGAACACTGAAGCTTTCTTT